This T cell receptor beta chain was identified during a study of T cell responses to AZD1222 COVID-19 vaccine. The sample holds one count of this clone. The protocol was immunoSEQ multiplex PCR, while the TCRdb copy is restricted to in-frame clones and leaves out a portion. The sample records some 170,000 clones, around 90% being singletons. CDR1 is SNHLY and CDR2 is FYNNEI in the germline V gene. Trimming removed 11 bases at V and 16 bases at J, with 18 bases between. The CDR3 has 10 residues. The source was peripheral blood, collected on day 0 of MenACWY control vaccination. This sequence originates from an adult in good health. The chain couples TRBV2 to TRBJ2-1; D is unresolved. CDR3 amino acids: CAWHTGFNFF. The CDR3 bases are TGTGCCTGGCATACTGGGTTTAATTTCTTC.